Each of the 15 T cell receptor beta chains below was sequenced from the same sample in a study of blood T cell repertoires in COVID-19. Clones were sequenced by immunoSEQ multiplex PCR, and TCRdb holds only the in-frame ones, with some missing. The sample has under 200,000 clones; approximately 84% are singletons. Sequenced: peripheral blood. These receptors all stem from a man in his 70s with active or convalescent COVID-19.

The chain combines TRBV5-6 with TRBJ1-4; D possibly corresponds to TRBD1 (5 bases). Germline CDR1 SGHDT, CDR2 YYEEEE. Trimming stripped 1 base from V and 8 bases from J, with 6 bases between. This CDR3 comprises 12 residues. In nucleotides, the CDR3 is TGTGCCAGCAGCTTGTGGGGCGAAAAACTGTTTTTT. Its protein is CASSLWGEKLFF.

The chain has TRBV28 and TRBJ2-7; D gene uncertain. Germline V gives CDR1 MDHEN, CDR2 SYDVKM. Trimming shortened V by 6 bases and J by 7 bases, and 10 bases separated the two germline ends. This CDR3 contains 11 residues. DNA for the CDR3: TGTGCCAGCAGCAATAGATGGGAGCAGTACTTC. Amino acids: CASSNRWEQYF.

The chain has TRBV6-2 or TRBV6-3 and TRBJ2-5; 9 bases are a match to TRBD2. This CDR3 region has 14 residues. Germline CDR1 MNHEY, CDR2 SVGEGT. V dropped 4 bases and J dropped 8; count of bases not matched to a gene: 8. The DNA for the CDR3 is TGTGCCAGCAGTTTAGCGGGGGCCCGGCAAACCCAGTACTTC. Translation: CASSLAGARQTQYF.

V usage is TRBV5-1 and J usage is TRBJ2-1, with a possible D match to TRBD1 (5 bases). V was trimmed by 5 bases and J by 0 bases, leaving 15 bases between them. The CDR3 is 16 residues long. Germline CDR1 SGHRS, CDR2 YFSETQ. The CDR3 loop reads CASRPNWGSSYNEQFF. As DNA, the CDR3 is TGCGCCAGCAGACCAAATTGGGGCAGCTCCTACAATGAGCAGTTCTTC.

This chain uses TRBV27 with TRBJ1-2; no reliable D call. The length of the CDR3 is 14 residues. The germline CDR1 and CDR2 sequences are MNHEY and SMNVEV (reference sequence). Trimming cost V 7 bases and J 8 bases, with 20 bases left between them. In DNA, the CDR3 is TGTGCCAGCAAGGAGGGTCAGACCAGGACGGGCTACACCTTC. Its translation is CASKEGQTRTGYTF.

This clone appeared a few times. The chain is built from TRBV7-3 and TRBJ2-7; 9 bases match TRBD2. V trimming: 6 bases; J trimming: 4 bases; junction bases outside the gene matches: 7. Per germline, CDR1 SGHTA and CDR2 FQGTGA. The CDR3 sequence is 14 residues long. CDR3 protein: CASSLAGSGYEQYF. Here the CDR3 DNA reads TGTGCCAGCAGTCTAGCGGGAAGTGGGTACGAGCAGTACTTC.

This clone has only a few counts. The genes are TRBV19 and TRBJ1-1; the match to TRBD1 covers 9 bases. The CDR3 is 14 residues long. Trimming took 5 bases from V and 5 from J; bases not matched to a gene: 6. CDR1 is LNHDA and CDR2 is SQIVND in the germline V gene (reference sequence). CDR3 loop: CASSLQGARTEAFF. The CDR3 DNA follows: TGTGCCAGTAGTTTACAGGGGGCGCGTACTGAAGCTTTCTTT. Supplemented by reference TRBV19 and TRBJ1-1, the full variable domain reads DGGITQSPKYLFRKEGQNVTLSCEQNLNHDAMYWYRQDPGQGLRLIYYSQIVNDFQKGDIAEGYSVSREKKESFPLTVTSAQKNPTAFYLCASSLQGARTEAFFGQGTRLTVV.

V is TRBV5-1 and J is TRBJ1-1; unclear D gene. V was cut by 6 bases and J by 0 bases, with 12 bases left in between. The CDR3 has 14 residues. Germline loops: CDR1 SGHRS, CDR2 YFSETQ. The CDR3 bases are TGCGCCAGCACCTACGGGGAAGTGAACACTGAAGCTTTCTTT. This encodes CASTYGEVNTEAFF.

The rearrangement joins TRBV10-3 to TRBJ2-3, with TRBD1 matching 7 bases. The CDR3 loop spans 16 amino acids. Losses at the gene ends were 2 bases for V and 5 bases for J; bases not matched to a gene: 10. The V gene's germline CDR1 is ENHRY and CDR2 SYGVKD. The CDR3 nucleotides are TGTGCCATCAGTGAGGGGGTAACAGGGGTTGGAGATACGCAGTATTTT. It translates to CAISEGVTGVGDTQYF.

The chain links TRBV19 to TRBJ2-7; D possibly corresponds to TRBD1 (5 bases). Per germline, CDR1 LNHDA and CDR2 SQIVND (reference sequence). The CDR3 is 14 residues long. V was pared by 5 bases and J by 3 bases, with 14 bases between. In nucleotides, the CDR3 is TGTGCCAGTAGTGAGACGTGGCAGGGCTACGAGCAGTACTTC. Translation: CASSETWQGYEQYF.

This chain links TRBV3-1 (or the pseudogene TRBV3-2) with TRBJ1-2, with TRBD1 identical over 10 bases. From germline, CDR1 is LGHDT and CDR2 YNNKEL (reference sequence). Germline trimming cut 1 base from V and 0 bases from J; bases unmatched to any gene: 5. There are 17 residues in the CDR3. The CDR3: CASSQGGQGTPNYGYTF. The CDR3 nucleotides are TGTGCCAGCAGCCAAGGGGGACAGGGGACCCCTAACTATGGCTACACCTTC.

V gene TRBV28 combines with J gene TRBJ2-7, with TRBD1 matching over 9 bases. Germline CDR1 is MDHEN and CDR2 is SYDVKM. The CDR3 is made up of 15 amino acids. V shed 4 bases, J shed 5 bases, and the junction held 9 bases outside the gene matches. CDR3 sequence: CASSSPGQGGNEQYF. In DNA, the CDR3 is TGTGCCAGCAGTTCACCGGGACAGGGCGGGAACGAGCAGTACTTC.

The chain carries TRBV7-2 and TRBJ2-4; 8 positions match TRBD1. Per the germline V gene, CDR1 is SGHTA and CDR2 is FQGNSA. Germline trimming cut 6 bases from V and 2 bases from J; bases unmatched to any gene: 12. The CDR3 length is 17 residues. As DNA, the CDR3 is TGTGCCAGCAGTCCAGGGGGCAGGGGCCTTTCCAAAAACATTCAGTACTTC. Its protein is CASSPGGRGLSKNIQYF.

The CDR3: CASSRGVISNTEAFF. The CDR3 region has the DNA TGCGCCAGCAGTAGGGGCGTTATATCGAACACTGAAGCTTTCTTT. The J gene is TRBJ1-1, the V gene TRBV5-1; the D gene is possibly TRBD1 (5 bases). Trimming took off 5 bases at V and 1 base at J, with 15 bases between the two ends. Germline V gives CDR1 SGHRS, CDR2 YFSETQ. The CDR3 runs 15 residues.

V is TRBV7-6 and J is TRBJ2-3; D may be TRBD1 (6 bases). The V end was cut by 5 bases, the J end by 1 base, with 16 bases between. The CDR3 consists of 16 residues. Germline values: CDR1 SGHVS, CDR2 FNYEAQ. Here the CDR3 reads CASSPGHILRTDTQYF. In DNA, the CDR3 is TGTGCCAGCAGCCCGGGACATATCCTCCGCACAGATACGCAGTATTTT.